This entry describes one TCR beta chain. This sample is part of a study of CD8 T cells in Susac syndrome. RNA amounts of roughly 0.45 to 1 ug underwent reverse transcription with random hexamers. MiXCR, applied by TCRdb to the immunoSEQ multiplex PCR reads, yields one record per CDR3 protein. This sample has some 130,000 distinct CDR3 sequences, with 90% to 95% found just once. Germline CDR1 KGHSH, CDR2 LQKENI. Trimming pared 3 bases from V and 0 bases from J, leaving 14 bases between. The length of the CDR3 is 16 residues. Sequencing was carried out using CD4+ T cells from PBMCs. This chain links TRBV18 with TRBJ1-1, with D unclear. The clonotype was recovered from a human donor in good health. The CDR3 region is CASSPPDGLLNTEAFF. CDR3 DNA sequence: TGTGCCAGCTCACCCCCGGACGGATTGTTGAACACTGAAGCTTTCTTT.